This T cell receptor (beta chain) was sequenced for a study of OX40 agonist ivuxolimab in advanced cancers. The investigators sampled blood at baseline, at cycle 4 day 1, and at cycle 7 day 1. The assay was immunoSEQ multiplex PCR, and TCRdb's table has in-frame clones only and misses some. Altogether roughly 93,000 clones are present, about 90% being singletons, with the ten largest covering 1.6%. The CDR3 runs to 15 residues. The V gene is TRBV12-1, the J gene TRBJ2-7. TRBV12-1 is recorded as a pseudogene. The clonotype was recovered from an adult with an advanced solid tumor such as melanoma, head and neck, liver or kidney cancer. The sample here was CD4+ or CD8+ T cells sorted from blood, taken in a trial of the OX40 agonist ivuxolimab. For the CDR3, the DNA is TGTGCCAGCAGCCCCTCAACTCCACATGAGGGACGGCAGTACTTC. Translated, it gives CASSPSTPHEGRQYF.